The entry below describes one T cell receptor beta chain. Its target antigen remains unknown. No base quality information exists; no much larger clone differs at one position. The data derive from a study of cytomegalovirus exposure and HLA in healthy donors (dated by TCRdb to 2016 to 2017). General notes on the study: A later analysis indicated that the 110 or so validation repertoires were generated on the platform also employed for the approximately 670 repertoires of the first cohort. A separate validation cohort of 100 to 150 different subjects was used in addition to the roughly 700-subject first cohort. The study combined high-throughput TCR immunosequencing, statistical association of individual TCRs with disease status, and machine learning to predict cytomegalovirus infection status. The study was designed to test whether signatures of past pathogen exposure could be identified by cataloging public T cell receptors.

Points the paper makes about the study in general: In vitro tests confirmed that a few of the cytomegalovirus-associated TCR beta chains recognize cytomegalovirus antigens. The authors suggested that the approach could potentially be generalized to other disease states and immunological phenotypes. The classifier was reported to diagnose cytomegalovirus status with high specificity and sensitivity in both the original cohort and the validation cohort. The study gave a list of 150 to 200 TCR beta chains associated with cytomegalovirus. In a later analysis, TCRs clustered in the first cohort were found to also tend to co-occur in the 120 or so validation repertoires, with about 93% of cluster scores above 0. A later analysis lacked HLA typing for the validation cohort, so it scored co-occurrence in that cohort across all 110 or so repertoires. Most TCR sequences were observed very rarely across donors, whereas some public TCRs were present in many individuals.

V drops 4 bases and J drops 6 bases, leaving 16 bases in between. CDR1 and CDR2, looked up from the germline V gene, are SGHDT and YYEEEE. The CDR3 has 14 amino acids, counting the end cysteine and phenylalanine. Of all the DNA, just the CDR3 is kept, 42 bases in frame from base 1. Libraries were made using the immunoSEQ multiplex PCR assay. Processing in the source paper ran as follows. A statistical classification framework was developed to diagnose cytomegalovirus status using the catalog of TCR beta chain sequences. The table comes from immuneACCESS by way of TCRdb, which keeps in-frame sequences with V and J called. Part of the clones is missing from these tables; in studies checked, under half for an unresolved V gene and the rest for unknown reasons. V and J calls and clone size come straight from that table; D and trimming were deduced from the DNA. The table for this sample lists about 120,000 clones; about 84% of them were counted only once. In total, the top ten clones hold roughly 2% of the sample.

The donors belonged to the validation cohort of roughly 120 subjects, which was separate from the roughly 700-subject first cohort. The clonotype comes from a woman aged 25-40 years in good health and CMV-seronegative. What was sequenced was PBMCs. The chain employs TRBV5-6 and TRBJ1-1; TRBD1 could be the D gene, as 5 bases match. In nucleotide form, the sequence is TGTGCCAGCAGCCCAGGTTATGACAGACCTGAAGCTTTCTTT. Its product reads: CASSPGYDRPEAFF.